A selection of T cell receptor beta chains follows, all from one sample in a study of blood T cells in healthy people across ages. TCRdb re-analysed the 5' RACE reads in MiXCR, keeping a single row per CDR3 protein. The sample records about 670,000 distinct CDR3 sequences, under 65% being singletons. Sequencing was performed on blood. These receptors all stem from a woman of 80 years or more in good health. CDR3s leave out the opening cysteine and the closing phenylalanine or tryptophan.

V	J	CDR3
TRBV12-3/TRBV12-4	TRBJ2-5	ASSLAKTSGSYNEQY
TRBV7-2	TRBJ2-4	ASSPDGPLAKNIQY
TRBV5-1	TRBJ1-4	AHRTDNEKLF
TRBV6-5	TRBJ2-4	ASQAPPGIQY
TRBV2	TRBJ1-2	AEQPQAGPNYGYT
TRBV20-1	TRBJ2-3	SASPGDRTDTQY
TRBV20-1	TRBJ2-1	SANRLAGYNEQF
TRBV7-2	TRBJ2-4	ASRPNNGVDIQY
TRBV7-2	TRBJ2-1	ASSFRGGPANEQF
TRBV2	TRBJ2-7	ASSEVESYEQY
TRBV5-1	TRBJ2-1	ASYLGQGARSSYNEQF
TRBV20-1	NA	SARDDGGQGIYEQY
TRBV28	TRBJ2-5	ASSLSGLAGVKTQY
TRBV5-1	TRBJ1-1	ASSLSTWPPEAF
TRBV7-3	TRBJ2-5	ASSSYLGPTETQY
TRBV10-3	TRBJ1-2	AISKDGGYT
TRBV29-1	TRBJ2-2	SAAGQGTGELF
TRBV11-2	TRBJ2-5	ASSSQDGETQY
TRBV20-1	TRBJ2-3	SAVSGGALY
TRBV7-2	TRBJ2-3	ASSLIAATDTQY
TRBV27	TRBJ2-7	ASSAPPEQY
TRBV7-9	TRBJ2-2	ASSRPTSGNTGELF
TRBV5-5	TRBJ1-4	ASSLWWMANEKLF
TRBV28	TRBJ2-7	ASSLWLAGGQASSYEQY
TRBV3-1	TRBJ1-6	ASSQAGTGRLH
TRBV4-1	TRBJ1-4	ASSLWTGDEKLF
TRBV20-1	TRBJ1-5	SCRRDRNQPQH
TRBV6-4	TRBJ2-3	ASSKGGSTDTQY
TRBV20-1	TRBJ1-1	SANRNTEAF
TRBV12-3/TRBV12-4	TRBJ1-3	ASSLRNSGNTIY
TRBV20-1	TRBJ2-7	SANTYSYEQY
TRBV3-1	TRBJ2-5	ASSQDLSSGSFQETQY
TRBV2	TRBJ1-1	ASRLTAMNTEAF
TRBV28	TRBJ1-5	ASGPPNQPQH
TRBV4-1	TRBJ2-3	ASSPGLAGRTDTQY
TRBV28	TRBJ1-1	ASSFGREGTEAF
TRBV7-2	TRBJ2-1	ASRYDRGTNNEQF
TRBV18	TRBJ2-7	ASSPGLANSYEQY
TRBV29-1	TRBJ1-1	SVEGQGGRANTETF
TRBV6-5	TRBJ1-6	ASSLGQNSYNSPLH
TRBV12-3/TRBV12-4	TRBJ2-1	ASSLPTSTEQF
TRBV20-1	TRBJ2-5	SAGTDQETQY
TRBV6-6	TRBJ2-3	ASMNSGTFTDTQY